This is a list of T cell receptor beta chains from one sample in a study of cytomegalovirus exposure and HLA in healthy donors. The data were produced by immunoSEQ multiplex PCR, yet TCRdb's version contains in-frame clones alone and is incomplete. The data contain about 160,000 clones, 55% to 80% of them singletons. Sequencing input: PBMCs. The receptors originated from a woman aged 60-75 years in good health and CMV-seropositive. Both conserved end residues are part of each CDR3. Fields, in order: J gene, CDR3 length, D gene, clone size, V gene, CDR3 protein, CDR3 DNA. D genes are given only for firm matches. Clone size is not always given. Where it is, it says once, few, many or a class for expanded clones.

J: TRBJ2-1
length: 13
D: .
size: .
V: TRBV18
CDR3: CASSPVVGDEQFF
DNA: TGTGCCAGCTCACCAGTCGTAGGGGATGAGCAGTTCTTC

J: TRBJ2-3
length: 16
D: TRBD2
size: .
V: TRBV28
CDR3: CASSSAEREDTDTQYF
DNA: TGTGCCAGCAGTTCCGCGGAGCGGGAGGACACAGATACGCAGTATTTT

J: TRBJ2-7
length: 13
D: .
size: .
V: TRBV29-1
CDR3: CSVKTGGVYEQYF
DNA: TGCAGCGTCAAAACAGGGGGGGTCTACGAGCAGTACTTC

J: TRBJ2-1
length: 16
D: .
size: .
V: TRBV28
CDR3: CASSSNTGGAYNEQFF
DNA: TGTGCCAGCAGTTCCAATACAGGGGGGGCCTACAATGAGCAGTTCTTC

J: TRBJ1-4
length: 20
D: TRBD1
size: .
V: TRBV4-3
CDR3: CASSRKTLTGGTATNEKLFF
DNA: TGCGCCAGCAGCCGAAAGACCCTCACAGGGGGCACTGCAACTAATGAAAAACTGTTTTTT

J: TRBJ2-1
length: 14
D: TRBD1
size: .
V: TRBV4-3
CDR3: CASSLGTGDNERFF
DNA: TGCGCCAGCAGCCTCGGGACAGGGGACAATGAGCGGTTCTTC

J: TRBJ1-1
length: 14
D: .
size: few
V: TRBV9
CDR3: CASSPRVTDTEAFF
DNA: TGTGCCAGCAGCCCCCGCGTAACGGACACTGAAGCTTTCTTT

J: TRBJ2-7
length: 14
D: TRBD2
size: .
V: TRBV27
CDR3: CASSRGLAGQEQYF
DNA: TGTGCCAGCAGCCGCGGACTAGCGGGACAAGAGCAGTACTTC

J: TRBJ1-1
length: 14
D: .
size: .
V: TRBV5-4
CDR3: CASSLGIGDTEAFF
DNA: TGTGCCAGCAGCTTGGGTATAGGGGACACTGAAGCTTTCTTT

J: TRBJ1-5
length: 16
D: TRBD1
size: .
V: TRBV18
CDR3: CASSPLDRGSNQPQHF
DNA: TGTGCCAGCTCACCGCTGGACAGGGGTAGCAATCAGCCCCAGCATTTT

J: TRBJ2-7
length: 15
D: .
size: once
V: TRBV27
CDR3: CASAGLSLRSYEQYF
DNA: TGTGCCAGCGCGGGACTTTCCCTCCGCTCCTACGAGCAGTACTTC

J: TRBJ2-7
length: 14
D: TRBD2
size: .
V: TRBV28
CDR3: CASKGLAALGEQYF
DNA: TGTGCCAGCAAGGGGCTAGCGGCCCTCGGCGAGCAGTACTTC

J: TRBJ2-7
length: 13
D: .
size: few
V: TRBV27
CDR3: CASSTTTPGEQYF
DNA: TGTGCCAGCAGCACTACTACCCCTGGCGAGCAGTACTTC

J: TRBJ1-5
length: 11
D: .
size: few
V: TRBV5-8
CDR3: CASSVGQPQHF
DNA: TGTGCCAGCAGCGTCGGGCAGCCCCAGCATTTT

J: TRBJ2-5
length: 15
D: TRBD2
size: .
V: TRBV5-1
CDR3: CASSLRGTGGETQYF
DNA: TGCGCCAGCAGCTTGAGGGGCACGGGAGGGGAGACCCAGTACTTC

J: TRBJ2-1
length: 15
D: TRBD2
size: .
V: TRBV29-1
CDR3: CSAHVLAGELREQFF
DNA: TGCAGCGCCCACGTGCTAGCGGGAGAGTTAAGGGAGCAGTTCTTC

J: TRBJ2-5
length: 15
D: TRBD1
size: .
V: TRBV11-1
CDR3: CASSYLGTGQETQYF
DNA: TGTGCCAGCAGCTACCTCGGGACAGGGCAAGAGACCCAGTACTTC

J: TRBJ2-1
length: 17
D: TRBD2
size: once
V: TRBV28
CDR3: CASRPASGRGSYNEQFF
DNA: TGTGCCAGCAGACCCGCTAGCGGGAGGGGCTCCTACAATGAGCAGTTCTTC

J: TRBJ1-2
length: 13
D: .
size: .
V: TRBV5-1
CDR3: CASSSSPNYGYTF
DNA: TGCGCCAGCAGCTCGAGTCCCAACTATGGCTACACCTTC